This TCR beta chain appears in the sequencing data of a study of blood T cell repertoires in COVID-19. Looking at the study overall: The cDNA or gDNA used as material had been derived from T cells, B-cell-depleted T cells, or PBMCs.

Clones were sequenced by immunoSEQ multiplex PCR, and TCRdb holds only the in-frame ones, with some missing. The sample has about 520,000 clones, approximately 85% seen once. This CDR3 has 18 amino acids. Germline V gives CDR1 WNHNN, CDR2 SYGVQD (reference sequence). The V end lost 4 bases, the J end lost 0 bases, and 19 bases lay between the germline ends. Material for sequencing was peripheral blood. This receptor was taken from a human donor in a cohort sampled during active COVID-19. The chain couples TRBV10-1 to TRBJ2-1; weak D call: TRBD2 (6 bases). CDR3 DNA: TGCGCCAGCAGTGTAAGACGGGAGAGGTTCTCCTCCTACAATGAGCAGTTCTTC. This encodes CASSVRRERFSSYNEQFF.